The 12 T cell receptor beta chains below all came from one sample that was sequenced in a study of shared clonotypes between healthy human individuals. Clones were sequenced by immunoSEQ multiplex PCR, and TCRdb holds only the in-frame ones, with some missing. The sample contains about 600,000 clones, roughly 98% of which appear only once. The naive CD8 fraction comprised CD45RO-negative cells positively selected for CCR7 and excluded terminally differentiated effector memory CD45RA+ cells. The sequencing input was naive CD8+ T cells sorted from blood. All receptors come from a man under 40 in good health.

The gene calls are TRBV9 and TRBJ2-5; the match to TRBD1 covers 7 bases. Germline values: CDR1 SGDLS, CDR2 YYNGEE. The CDR3 is 14 amino acids. The V segment lost 4 bases and the J segment 5 bases; nucleotides outside the gene matches: 8. Here the CDR3 reads CASSSRTGPETQYF. DNA of the CDR3: TGTGCCAGCAGCTCCCGGACAGGTCCTGAGACCCAGTACTTC.

The genes are TRBV7-9 and TRBJ2-7, with D unclear. The CDR3 contains 14 residues. Germline CDR1 SEHNR, CDR2 FQNEAQ (reference sequence). Trimming took off 2 bases at V and 6 bases at J, with 14 bases between the two ends. CDR3 nucleotide sequence: TGTGCCAGCAGCTTAAGTTCTTCCAGTCTCGAGCAGTACTTC. Translating it yields CASSLSSSSLEQYF.

This chain uses TRBV6-6 with TRBJ2-2; TRBD1 aligns across 11 bases. CDR3 size: 15 residues. The ends lost 5 bases at V and 9 bases at J; junction bases unmatched: 8. Looked up from germline, CDR1 is MNHNY and CDR2 is SVGAGI (reference sequence). The CDR3: CASSNPGQGVWELFF. The CDR3 DNA follows: TGTGCCAGCAGTAACCCGGGACAGGGGGTCTGGGAGCTGTTTTTT.

This chain connects TRBV11-2 to TRBJ2-7; possibly TRBD2 for D (5 bases). The CDR3 extends over 13 amino acids. Trimming removed 6 bases from V and 6 bases from J, with 15 bases in between. Germline CDR1 SGHAT, CDR2 FQNNGV. CDR3 DNA sequence: TGTGCCAGCAGTCTACTGCCCACTAGCGAGCAGTACTTC. It encodes CASSLLPTSEQYF.

V and J are TRBV25-1 and TRBJ2-7; no clear D. Germline CDR1 MGHDK, CDR2 SYGVNS. V lost 2 bases, J lost 2 bases, and 16 bases lay in between. The length of the CDR3 is 16 residues. CDR3 in DNA: TGTGCCAGCAGTGAAGAGTGGCCCTCGACCACCTACGAGCAGTACTTC. Its protein is CASSEEWPSTTYEQYF.

This clone was found once. The V and J genes are TRBV5-1 and TRBJ2-1; the match to TRBD1 covers 7 bases. The CDR3 runs to 14 residues. Germline lookup yields CDR1 SGHRS and CDR2 YFSETQ. The V gene end was trimmed by 4 bases and the J gene end by 5 bases; junction bases not matched to a gene: 6. The CDR3 DNA sequence: TGCGCCAGCAGCCTGGGGACAGACAACAATGAGCAGTTCTTC. This codes for CASSLGTDNNEQFF.

This clone was detected once. One end of the junction fails to match germline, which may point to a read error. The chain couples TRBV7-7 to TRBJ2-7; 10 bases are shared with TRBD2. There are 17 residues in the CDR3. CDR1 and CDR2 (germline): SSHAT, FNYEAQ (reference sequence). The CDR3 spells CASSLWALAGISYEQYF. CDR3 bases: TGTGCTAGCAGCCTTTGGGCACTAGCGGGGATCTCCTACGAGCAGTACTTC.

The chain uses TRBV29-1 and TRBJ2-2, with 7 bases identical to TRBD1. CDR3 length equals 14 residues. Trimming at V came to 6 bases and at J to 0 bases, leaving 4 bases not matched to a gene. Germline V lookup: CDR1 SQVTM, CDR2 ANQGSEA. In nucleotides, the CDR3 is TGCAGCGTCGTGGACAGGCCGAACACCGGGGAGCTGTTTTTT. Its protein product is CSVVDRPNTGELFF.

V gene TRBV6-1 combines with J gene TRBJ2-5; TRBD1 aligns across 7 bases. This CDR3 is built from 14 residues. With 6 bases clipped from V and 7 bases from J, the junction kept 11 bases outside the gene matches. CDR1 and CDR2 from the germline V gene are MNHNS and SASEGT. The CDR3 DNA follows: TGTGCCAGCAGAGACTCGGGACAGCAAACGACCCAGTACTTC. It translates to CASRDSGQQTTQYF.

This clone occurred once. This rearrangement joins TRBV27 to TRBJ2-3; D gene unclear. Between the trimmed V and J ends, which lost 5 bases and 6 bases, there was a span of 12 bases. Germline V lookup: CDR1 MNHEY, CDR2 SMNVEV (reference sequence). The CDR3 extends over 13 amino acids. CDR3 nucleotides: TGTGCCAGCAGTAGAAACGGCATGGATACGCAGTATTTT. It codes for CASSRNGMDTQYF.

The CDR3 DNA sequence: TGCGCCAGGATTCAGGGGCGCAATGAGCAGTTCTTC. It codes for CARIQGRNEQFF. The genes are TRBV5-1 and TRBJ2-1; the D gene is possibly TRBD1 (6 bases). This CDR3 region has 12 residues. Germline V gene lookup returns CDR1 SGHRS and CDR2 YFSETQ. Trimming pared 8 bases from V and 6 bases from J, leaving 12 bases between.

The V and J genes are TRBV6-5 and TRBJ2-3; TRBD2 matches at 9 bases. V shed 3 bases, J shed 2 bases, and the junction held 3 bases outside the gene matches. Germline V gene sequence: CDR1 MNHEY, CDR2 SVGAGI. The CDR3 is 15 amino acids. This CDR3 reads CASSYVAGDTDTQYF. The CDR3 bases are TGTGCCAGCAGTTATGTAGCGGGAGACACAGATACGCAGTATTTT.